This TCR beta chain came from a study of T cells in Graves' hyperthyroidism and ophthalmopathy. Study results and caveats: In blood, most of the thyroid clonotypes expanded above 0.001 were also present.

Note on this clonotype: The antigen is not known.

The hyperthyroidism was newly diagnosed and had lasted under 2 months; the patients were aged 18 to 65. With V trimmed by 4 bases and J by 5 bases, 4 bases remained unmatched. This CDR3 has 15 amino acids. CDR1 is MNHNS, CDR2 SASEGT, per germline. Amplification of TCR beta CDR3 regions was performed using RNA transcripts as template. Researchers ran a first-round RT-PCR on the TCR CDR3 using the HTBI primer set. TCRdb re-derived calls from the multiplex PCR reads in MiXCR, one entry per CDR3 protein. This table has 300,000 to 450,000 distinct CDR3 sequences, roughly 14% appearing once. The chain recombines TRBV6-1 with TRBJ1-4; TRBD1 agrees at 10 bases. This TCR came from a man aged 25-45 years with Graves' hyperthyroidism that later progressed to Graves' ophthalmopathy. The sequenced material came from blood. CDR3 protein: CASSAGTGANEKLFF. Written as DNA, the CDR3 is TGTGCCAGCAGTGCCGGGACAGGGGCGAATGAAAAACTGTTTTTT.